This T cell receptor (beta chain) was observed in a study of blood T cell repertoires in COVID-19. Study-wide context: Samples representing acute and convalescent COVID-19 were sourced from the United States, Italy and Spain.

Germline loops: CDR1 MGHRA, CDR2 YSYEKL. CDR3 length: 15 residues. V was trimmed by 4 bases and J by 8 bases, leaving 17 bases between them. Participants' reported clinical history set cohort assignment. TCRdb keeps only in-frame clones here, not all; method: immunoSEQ multiplex PCR. This table has about 390,000 clones, around nine tenths appearing once. The clonotype comes from a woman in her forties or fifties who had recovered from COVID-19. The sequencing sample was made of PBMCs or T cells enriched from blood (not recorded which). The chain is built from TRBV4-1 and TRBJ1-4; D call uncertain. This chain's CDR3 is CASSLKRGDGEKLFF. In DNA form, the CDR3 reads TGCGCCAGCAGCCTAAAAAGAGGTGATGGAGAAAAACTGTTTTTT.